This T cell receptor (beta chain) was obtained from a study of OX40 agonist ivuxolimab in advanced cancers. The wider study: The dose-escalation cohort had hepatocellular carcinoma, melanoma, renal cell or head and neck cancer. It was permissible to have had prior anti-PD-1, anti-PD-L1 or anti-CTLA-4 therapy, and around 40% had some.

This table comes from immunoSEQ multiplex PCR, and its TCRdb copy is limited to in-frame clones, with some not included. The repertoire holds 15,000 to 25,000 clones, with approximately 80% as singletons. Blood samples were obtained at baseline, cycle 4 day 1, and cycle 7 day 1. This clone was seen once. The germline gives CDR1 GTSNPN, CDR2 SVGIG (reference sequence). Trimming took off 3 bases at V and 2 bases at J, with 7 bases between the two ends. The CDR3 totals 12 residues. The V and J genes are TRBV30 and TRBJ1-2; D may be TRBD1 (5 bases). The sequenced sample was CD4+ or CD8+ T cells sorted from blood, obtained in a trial of the OX40 agonist ivuxolimab. The TCR originated in an adult with an advanced solid tumor such as melanoma, head and neck, liver or kidney cancer. The CDR3 protein is CAWSAGNYGYTF. The DNA of the CDR3 is TGTGCCTGGAGCGCAGGGAACTATGGCTACACCTTC.